The rows below give T cell receptor beta chains drawn from one sample of a study of T-cell reconstitution after alpha-beta-depleted transplantation in children. TCRdb re-called the PCR reads through MiXCR, storing one row per CDR3 protein. The sample carries about 200,000 distinct CDR3 sequences, about 7% recorded once. The sample here was PBMCs, taken before TCRalphabeta/CD19-depleted stem cell transplant. All receptors come from a boy between 2 and 10 years old with acute lymphoblastic leukemia, due to receive a stem cell transplant. CDR3s leave out the opening cysteine and the closing phenylalanine or tryptophan. The D gene is left open where the match is weak.

>11|.|TRBV28
ASSLRGFAEAF
>13|.|TRBV24-1
ATSDPSGAGNIQY
>13|TRBD1|TRBV28
ASSPTGDPTDTQY
>13|TRBD1|TRBV4-3
ASSISRGDNQPQH
>11|.|TRBV7-2
ASSILGRETQY
>10|.|TRBV20-1
SARQGTDTQY
>11|.|TRBV5-1
ASSPGRGNTIY
>12|TRBD2|TRBV2
ASGLASNYNEQF
>13|.|TRBV5-1
ASSEYQGSVEKLF
>12|.|TRBV12-3/TRBV12-4
ASSLGLSNTEAF
>13|.|TRBV6-1
ASSEGAQLKRGYT
>13|.|TRBV7-2
ASSKLGSSYNEQF
>19|TRBD2|TRBV5-1
ASSLGGYGLSSGGADYEQY
>12|.|TRBV5-4
ASSLGFTYNEQF
>11|.|TRBV5-6
ASSRTITDTQY
>11|.|TRBV10-2
ASTKTGGQPQH
>15|TRBD2|TRBV28
ASSLSIAGGPPNEQF
>12|TRBD1|TRBV3-1
ASSQMGQNYEQY
>13|TRBD1|TRBV19
ASSPRTGSSYEQY
>13|TRBD2|TRBV6-5
ASSYSTGGHGELF
>16|TRBD2|TRBV4-2
ASSQDSLAGGSRETQY
>13|TRBD2|TRBV5-6
ASSLGLAGGNEQF
>13|TRBD1|TRBV20-1
SALTGPVRDTEAF
>13|TRBD2|TRBV7-9
ASSGWTSGTDTQY
>13|TRBD2|TRBV7-6
ASSRLAGTYNEQF
>13|.|TRBV10-2
ASSESEATAAGYT